These 4 T cell receptor beta chains were all obtained from the same sample, sequenced in a study of molecular identifiers for immune sequencing clone quantification. TCRdb reprocessed the PCR reads with MiXCR, giving one entry per CDR3 protein. Seen here are 75,000 to 95,000 distinct CDR3 sequences, more than 20% observed once, and the top ten hold about 0.8%. Sequenced input: naive CD8+ T cells from blood, with Jurkat cell RNA spiked in. The subset here: FACS-sorted CD8+CD4-CCR7+CD45RA+ naive T cells. These receptors all come from a human donor in good health. Some libraries in this study had Jurkat cell RNA spiked in.

This clonotype was seen at least ten times. The gene calls are TRBV4-3 and TRBJ2-7; D is uncertain. The CDR3 runs 14 residues. V was shortened by 0 bases and J by 11 bases, with 17 bases between the two germline ends. CDR1 is LGHNA, CDR2 YSLEER, per germline. In nucleotides, the CDR3 is TGCGCCAGCAGCCAAGATTACCCTCTGGGGAAGGAGTACTTC. Its translation is CASSQDYPLGKEYF.

The table lists this clonotype with a few counts. The genes are TRBV14 and TRBJ2-2; 15 nucleotides match TRBD2. The CDR3 runs to 19 residues. Germline CDR1 is SGHDN and CDR2 is FVKESK. Germline trimming cut 4 bases from V and 3 bases from J; bases unmatched to any gene: 9. This CDR3 reads CASSPEGLAGGDYTGELFF. As DNA, the CDR3 is TGTGCCAGCAGCCCCGAGGGACTAGCGGGAGGAGACTACACCGGGGAGCTGTTTTTT.

This clonotype was counted only a few times. The V gene is TRBV2, the J gene TRBJ1-2, with D possibly TRBD1 on 5 matching bases. V was shortened by 6 bases and J by 1 base, with 15 bases between the two germline ends. In germline, CDR1 is SNHLY, CDR2 FYNNEI. The CDR3 has 15 amino acids. The CDR3 DNA sequence: TGTGCCAGCAGCGTGACTGACAGCAGTAACTATGGCTACACCTTC. Translation gives CASSVTDSSNYGYTF.

This chain uses TRBV4-2 with TRBJ2-1; 13 nucleotides match TRBD2. This CDR3 comprises 18 residues. The J segment lost 9 bases and the V segment lost 3 bases, leaving 14 bases of the junction unmatched. The germline V gene encodes CDR1 LGHNA and CDR2 YNFKEQ. The CDR3 DNA follows: TGTGCCAGCAGCCAGTCCCCGGGACTAGCGGGATCTTTGGGTGAGCAGTTCTTC. Translating it yields CASSQSPGLAGSLGEQFF.